The 23 T cell receptor beta chains presented below share a single source sample, sequenced in a study of neurological immune-mediated disorders. A single record per CDR3 protein comes from TCRdb applying MiXCR to the 5' RACE reads. The sample lists about 41,000 distinct CDR3 sequences; 13% to 15% were seen once. Material for sequencing was CD4+ T cells from blood. The receptor set was obtained from an older woman with HTLV-1-associated myelopathy (HAM/TSP).

The V and J genes are TRBV10-2 and TRBJ1-5; D possibly corresponds to TRBD1 (6 bases). Germline V lookup: CDR1 WSHSY, CDR2 SAAADI. CDR3 size: 21 residues. Trimming left V 0 bases short and J 10 bases short, with 34 bases between. The CDR3 DNA reads TGCGCCAGCAGTGAGTCGACTTTCGGCAGGCCCCGCGGACAGCGAATCAGCCCCCAGCATTTT. Protein: CASSESTFGRPRGQRISPQHF.

This clonotype showed up many times. Relative to the germline gene, one junction end is altered; a read error may explain this. This chain uses TRBV20-1 with TRBJ2-7; 7 positions match TRBD1. In germline, CDR1 is DFQATT, CDR2 SNEGSKA (reference sequence). This CDR3 region has 12 residues. The CDR3 DNA reads TGCAGTGCTGGAGACAGGGAAGGCGAGCAGTACTTC. Protein: CSAGDREGEQYF.

This clonotype was counted ten times or more. The chain carries TRBV5-1 and TRBJ2-1; TRBD2 matches 14 bases. Germline V gene data show CDR1 as SGHRS and CDR2 as YFSETQ. The trim removed 3 bases at V and 6 bases at J, leaving 11 bases unmatched. There are 18 residues in the CDR3. CDR3 region: CASSSGTSGGLGSNEQFF. In DNA form, the CDR3 reads TGCGCCAGCAGCTCCGGGACTAGCGGGGGTTTGGGTTCCAATGAGCAGTTCTTC.

Many counts were recorded for this clonotype. The chain carries TRBV6-1 and TRBJ2-1; 8 bases agree with TRBD1. In germline, CDR1 is MNHNS, CDR2 SASEGT. The CDR3 consists of 11 residues. V lost 8 bases and J lost 8; bases outside the gene matches: 2. CDR3: CASLDRDEQFF. The CDR3 DNA reads as TGTGCCAGCCTGGACAGGGATGAGCAGTTCTTC.

This clonotype was seen ten or more times. V is TRBV20-1 and J is TRBJ2-4; D is tentatively TRBD1 or TRBD2 (5 bases each). Deletions cut 6 bases from V and 4 bases from J, with 13 bases between. The CDR3 is 13 residues long. In germline, CDR1 is DFQATT, CDR2 SNEGSKA (reference sequence). The CDR3 DNA reads TGCAGTGCCGCAGGGTCGGGGAAAAACATTCAGTACTTC. Amino acids: CSAAGSGKNIQYF.

Many counts were recorded for this clonotype. V usage is TRBV19 and J usage is TRBJ2-2, with TRBD1 matching over 9 bases. The ends lost 6 bases at V and 6 bases at J; junction bases unmatched: 5. The CDR3 covers 14 residues. Germline V gene lookup returns CDR1 LNHDA and CDR2 SQIVND (reference sequence). CDR3 DNA sequence: TGTGCCAGTAGCCCGGGACAGGGTGCCGGGGAGCTGTTTTTT. This encodes CASSPGQGAGELFF.

This clonotype was seen ten or more times. V usage is TRBV7-2 and J usage is TRBJ2-1; tentatively, D is TRBD1 or TRBD2 (5 bases each). The V gene's germline CDR1 is SGHTA and CDR2 FQGNSA. The CDR3 length is 14 residues. Deletions cut 3 bases from V and 9 bases from J, with 15 bases between. The CDR3 region is CASSFDQRGGEQFF. CDR3 DNA: TGTGCCAGCAGCTTCGACCAGAGGGGTGGTGAGCAGTTCTTC.

The table lists this clonotype with many counts. CDR3 sequence: CASSLYQADYGYTF. For the CDR3, the DNA is TGCGCCAGCAGCTTGTACCAGGCGGACTATGGCTACACCTTC. The gene calls are TRBV5-1 and TRBJ1-2; the D is unclear. CDR3 length: 14 amino acids. Germline CDR1 reads SGHRS; CDR2 reads YFSETQ. Trimming pared 1 base from V and 3 bases from J, leaving 10 bases between.

In this sample, this clonotype turned up many times. This chain uses TRBV29-1 with TRBJ2-3, with D possibly TRBD2 on 7 matching bases. Germline lookup yields CDR1 SQVTM and CDR2 ANQGSEA. V gave up 3 bases and J gave up 1 base, with 11 bases separating them. The CDR3 runs to 14 residues. As DNA, the CDR3 is TGCAGCGTTGATGGGGGGGGGCGCACAGATACGCAGTATTTT. Translating gives CSVDGGGRTDTQYF.

This clonotype was seen at least ten times. This chain connects TRBV29-1 to TRBJ1-2, with a weak D call TRBD1 (6 bases). Germline V gene sequence: CDR1 SQVTM, CDR2 ANQGSEA. Trimming shortened V by 3 bases and J by 5 bases, and 19 bases separated the two germline ends. This CDR3 has 15 amino acids. CDR3 nucleotide sequence: TGCAGCGTTGAGCCGGGGGCGCAAGGCGGGTATGGCTACACCTTC. Its protein is CSVEPGAQGGYGYTF.

In its sample, this clonotype was seen many times. This rearrangement joins TRBV7-8 to TRBJ1-2; 8 bases are shared with TRBD1. The CDR3 extends over 16 amino acids. Germline V gives CDR1 SGHVS, CDR2 FQNEAQ. J was trimmed by 9 bases and V by 3 bases; bases with no gene match: 15. The CDR3 sequence is CASSFDRTGYSLRYTF. CDR3 DNA sequence: TGTGCCAGCAGCTTCGATAGGACAGGGTACAGTTTACGCTACACCTTC.

At least ten counts were recorded for this clonotype. V is TRBV20-1 and J is TRBJ2-7, with 12 bases fitting TRBD1. The V and J ends lost 6 bases and 7 bases, in that order; junction bases with no gene match: 10. CDR3 length: 14 residues. Germline V gene lookup returns CDR1 DFQATT and CDR2 SNEGSKA (reference sequence). Written as DNA, the CDR3 is TGCAGTGCAAACCCCGGGACAGGGGGCCGGGAGCAGTACTTC. Translated: CSANPGTGGREQYF.

At least ten counts were recorded for this clonotype. The chain is built from TRBV20-1 and TRBJ1-2; D gene uncertain. Trimming removed 3 bases at V and 7 bases at J, with 6 bases between. There are 10 residues in the CDR3. CDR1 is DFQATT and CDR2 is SNEGSKA in the germline V gene (reference sequence). CDR3 sequence: CSASEGGYTF. The CDR3 coding sequence is TGCAGTGCTAGTGAAGGTGGCTACACCTTC.

This sequence joins TRBV20-1 and TRBJ2-1; D might be TRBD2 (5 bases). Looked up from germline, CDR1 is DFQATT and CDR2 is SNEGSKA (reference sequence). V was cut by 2 bases and J by 9 bases, with 14 bases left in between. CDR3 length: 13 residues. The CDR3 DNA follows: TGCAGTGCTAGATCCCCGCCGGGGAGTGAGCAGTTCTTC. Its protein product is CSARSPPGSEQFF.

This clonotype was seen ten or more times. This sequence joins TRBV20-1 and TRBJ1-1; D is unclear. The CDR3 is 13 amino acids. Germline lookup yields CDR1 DFQATT and CDR2 SNEGSKA (reference sequence). V shed 4 bases and J shed 1 base, with 10 bases lying between them. CDR3 residues: CSAMMDANTEAFF. The CDR3 DNA reads as TGCAGTGCTATGATGGACGCGAACACTGAAGCTTTCTTT.

This clonotype occurred many times. DNA of the CDR3: TGTGCCAGCAGCACTCAGACAGGGTTAGACGCTTTCTTT. Amino acids: CASSTQTGLDAFF. J is TRBJ1-1 and V is TRBV11-2; 7 bases are shared with TRBD1. This CDR3 has 13 residues. In germline, CDR1 is SGHAT, CDR2 FQNNGV. V shed 5 bases and J 11 bases; nucleotides not matched to a gene: 11.

This clonotype ranks as medium-sized. The genes are TRBV5-1 and TRBJ1-1; possibly TRBD1 for D (6 bases). This CDR3 region has 12 residues. Looked up from germline, CDR1 is SGHRS and CDR2 is YFSETQ. The ends were cut back, 6 bases at V and 3 bases at J, with 9 bases in the middle. This CDR3 reads CASTGDHTEAFF. The CDR3 coding sequence is TGCGCCAGCACAGGGGACCACACTGAAGCTTTCTTT.

This clonotype was detected ten times or more. V is TRBV15 and J is TRBJ2-3; D may be TRBD1 (6 bases). This CDR3 contains 15 residues. The V end lost 4 bases, the J end lost 6 bases, and 17 bases lay between the germline ends. Germline CDR1 and CDR2: LNHNV and YYDKDF (reference sequence). CDR3 region: CATSKPRGSYDTQYF. The CDR3 region has the DNA TGTGCCACCAGCAAGCCGAGGGGGTCGTATGATACGCAGTATTTT. Together with reference TRBV15 and TRBJ2-3, the CDR3 gives the full variable domain: DAMVIQNPRYQVTQFGKPVTLSCSQTLNHNVMYWYQQKSSQAPKLLFHYYDKDFNNEADTPDNFQSRRPNTSFCFLDIRSPGLGDTAMYLCATSKPRGSYDTQYFGPGTRLTVL.

This clonotype was recorded a few times. This CDR3 is CASSYSWSGARGGQPQHF. CDR3 DNA: TGTGCCAGCAGTTACTCGTGGTCAGGGGCGAGAGGTGGTCAGCCCCAGCATTTT. The chain recombines TRBV6-5 with TRBJ1-5; D is possibly TRBD1 (6 bases). The CDR3 runs to 18 residues. Trimming left V 0 bases short and J 6 bases short, with 21 bases between. Germline values: CDR1 MNHEY, CDR2 SVGAGI.

This clonotype was picked up many times. V usage is TRBV7-2 and J usage is TRBJ2-7; no definite D call. The CDR3 totals 15 residues. Deletions cut 1 base from V and 2 bases from J, with 12 bases between. The germline V gene has CDR1 SGHTA and CDR2 FQGNSA. The CDR3 loop reads CASSLDWASPYEQYF. Here the CDR3 DNA reads TGTGCCAGCAGCTTAGACTGGGCCAGCCCCTACGAGCAGTACTTC.

This clonotype was detected ten times or more. This sequence joins TRBV15 and TRBJ1-5, with 7 bases aligning to TRBD1. J was trimmed by 3 bases and V by 5 bases; bases with no gene match: 4. This CDR3 spans 14 amino acids. Looked up from germline, CDR1 is LNHNV and CDR2 is YYDKDF (reference sequence). CDR3 DNA: TGTGCCACCAGCGGGGGACAGATCAATCAGCCCCAGCATTTT. This gives the protein CATSGGQINQPQHF.

This clonotype came up many times. Here the CDR3 reads CASSRSALETQYF. The CDR3 DNA follows: TGCGCCAGCAGTCGTAGCGCTCTTGAGACCCAGTACTTC. V usage is TRBV5-1 and J usage is TRBJ2-5, with D possibly matching TRBD2 (5 bases). Germline V gene sequence: CDR1 SGHRS, CDR2 YFSETQ. The CDR3 length is 13 residues. V lost 5 bases and J 5 bases, leaving 13 bases between the germline ends.

The chain recombines TRBV7-9 with TRBJ1-4; D unclear. The V gene lost 5 bases and the J gene lost 4 bases, with 11 bases spanning the gap. The CDR3 runs 14 residues. CDR1 is SEHNR, CDR2 FQNEAQ, per germline (reference sequence). The CDR3 loop reads CASSPVTNNEKLFF. The CDR3, as DNA: TGTGCCAGCAGCCCCGTCACTAATAATGAAAAACTGTTTTTT.